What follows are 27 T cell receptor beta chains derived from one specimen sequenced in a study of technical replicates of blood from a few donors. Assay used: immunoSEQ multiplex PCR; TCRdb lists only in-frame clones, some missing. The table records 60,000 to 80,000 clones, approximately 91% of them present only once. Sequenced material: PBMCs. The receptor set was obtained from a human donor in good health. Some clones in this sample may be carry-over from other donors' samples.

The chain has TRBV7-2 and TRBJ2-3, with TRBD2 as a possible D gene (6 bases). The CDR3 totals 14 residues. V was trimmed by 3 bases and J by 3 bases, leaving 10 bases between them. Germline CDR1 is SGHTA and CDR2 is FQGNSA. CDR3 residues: CASSLRDWTDTQYF. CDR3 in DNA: TGTGCCAGCAGCTTGCGGGACTGGACAGATACGCAGTATTTT.

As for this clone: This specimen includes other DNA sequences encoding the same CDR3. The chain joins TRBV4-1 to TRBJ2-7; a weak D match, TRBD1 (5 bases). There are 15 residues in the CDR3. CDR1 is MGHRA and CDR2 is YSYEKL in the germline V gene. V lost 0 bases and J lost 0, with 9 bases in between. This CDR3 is CASSQDIRGSYEQYF. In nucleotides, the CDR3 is TGCGCCAGCAGCCAAGATATTAGGGGCTCCTACGAGCAGTACTTC.

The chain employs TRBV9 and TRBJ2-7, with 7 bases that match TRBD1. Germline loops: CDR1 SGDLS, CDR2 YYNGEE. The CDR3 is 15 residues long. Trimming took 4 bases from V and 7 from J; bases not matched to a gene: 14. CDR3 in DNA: TGTGCCAGCAGCCAATGGTCGCAGGGGGTGGGGGAGCAGTACTTC. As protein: CASSQWSQGVGEQYF.

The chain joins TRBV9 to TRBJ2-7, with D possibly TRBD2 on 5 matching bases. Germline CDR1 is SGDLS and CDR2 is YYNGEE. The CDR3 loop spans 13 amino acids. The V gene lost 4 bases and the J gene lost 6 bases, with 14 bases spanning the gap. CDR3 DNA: TGTGCCAGCAGCCCTAGGTATGCGGGCGAGCAGTACTTC. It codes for CASSPRYAGEQYF. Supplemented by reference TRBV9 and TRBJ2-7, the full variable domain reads DSGVTQTPKHLITATGQRVTLRCSPRSGDLSVYWYQQSLDQGLQFLIQYYNGEERAKGNILERFSAQQFPDLHSELNLSSLELGDSALYFCASSPRYAGEQYFGPGTRLTVT.

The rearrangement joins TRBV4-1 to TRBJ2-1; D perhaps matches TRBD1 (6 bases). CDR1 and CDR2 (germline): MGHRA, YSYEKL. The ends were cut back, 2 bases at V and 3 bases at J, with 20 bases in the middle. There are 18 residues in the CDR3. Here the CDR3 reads CASSQQGPGPIGYNEQFF. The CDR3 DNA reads TGCGCCAGCAGCCAACAGGGGCCGGGGCCTATAGGCTACAATGAGCAGTTCTTC.

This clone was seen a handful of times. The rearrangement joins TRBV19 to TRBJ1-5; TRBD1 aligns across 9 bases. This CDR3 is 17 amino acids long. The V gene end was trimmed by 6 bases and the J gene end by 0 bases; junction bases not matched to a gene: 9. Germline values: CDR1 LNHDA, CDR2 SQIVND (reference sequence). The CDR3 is CASRTTTGGDSNQPQHF. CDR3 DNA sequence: TGTGCCAGTAGGACTACTACAGGGGGCGATAGCAATCAGCCCCAGCATTTT.

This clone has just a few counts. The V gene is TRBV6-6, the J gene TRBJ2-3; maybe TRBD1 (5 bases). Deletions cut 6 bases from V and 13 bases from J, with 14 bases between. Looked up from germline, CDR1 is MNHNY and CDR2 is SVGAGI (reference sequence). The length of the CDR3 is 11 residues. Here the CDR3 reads CASRTGPREYF. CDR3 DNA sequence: TGTGCCAGCAGGACCGGGCCCAGGGAGTATTTT.

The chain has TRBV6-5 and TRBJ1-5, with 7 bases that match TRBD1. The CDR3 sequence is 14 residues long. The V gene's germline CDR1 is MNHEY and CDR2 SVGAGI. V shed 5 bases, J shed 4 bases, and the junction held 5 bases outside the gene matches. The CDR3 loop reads CASSGQVGNQPQHF. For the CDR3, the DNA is TGTGCCAGCAGTGGACAGGTCGGGAATCAGCCCCAGCATTTT.

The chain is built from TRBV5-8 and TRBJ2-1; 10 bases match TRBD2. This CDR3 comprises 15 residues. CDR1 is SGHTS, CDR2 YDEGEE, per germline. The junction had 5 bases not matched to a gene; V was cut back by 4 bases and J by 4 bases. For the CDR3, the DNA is TGTGCCAGCAGCACAGGACTAGCGGAGTACAATGAGCAGTTCTTC. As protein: CASSTGLAEYNEQFF.

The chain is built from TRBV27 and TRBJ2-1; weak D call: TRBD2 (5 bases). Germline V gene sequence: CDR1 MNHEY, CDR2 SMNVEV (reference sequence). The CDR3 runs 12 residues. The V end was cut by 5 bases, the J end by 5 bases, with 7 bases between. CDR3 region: CASSPRDNEQFF. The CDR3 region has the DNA TGTGCCAGCAGTCCGAGGGACAATGAGCAGTTCTTC.

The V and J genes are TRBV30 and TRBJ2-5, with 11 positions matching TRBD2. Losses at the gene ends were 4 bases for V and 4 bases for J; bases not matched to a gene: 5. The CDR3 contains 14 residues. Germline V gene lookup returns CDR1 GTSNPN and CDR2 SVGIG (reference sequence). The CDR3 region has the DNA TGTGCCTGGACTAGCGGGAGGTTAAGAGAGACCCAGTACTTC. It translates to CAWTSGRLRETQYF. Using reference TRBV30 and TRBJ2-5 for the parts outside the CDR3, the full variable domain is SQTIHQWPATLVQPVGSPLSLECTVEGTSNPNLYWYRQAAGRGLQLLFYSVGIGQISSEVPQNLSASRPQDRQFILSSKKLLLSDSGFYLCAWTSGRLRETQYFGPGTRLLVL.

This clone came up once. CDR3 sequence (DNA): TGTGCCAGCAGCTTAGCGGAGACTAGCCAGAAGGCCGGGGAGCTGTTTTTT. Protein sequence: CASSLAETSQKAGELFF. The chain carries TRBV7-9 and TRBJ2-2; 7 nucleotides line up with TRBD2. The CDR3 sequence is 17 residues long. CDR1 and CDR2 from the germline V gene are SEHNR and FQNEAQ (reference sequence). Trimming cost V 0 bases and J 6 bases; bases outside gene matches: 10. The full variable domain, rest sourced from reference TRBV7-9 and TRBJ2-2, is DTGVSQNPRHKITKRGQNVTFRCDPISEHNRLYWYRQTLGQGPEFLTYFQNEAQLEKSRLLSDRFSAERPKGSFSTLEIQRTEQGDSAMYLCASSLAETSQKAGELFFGEGSRLTVL.

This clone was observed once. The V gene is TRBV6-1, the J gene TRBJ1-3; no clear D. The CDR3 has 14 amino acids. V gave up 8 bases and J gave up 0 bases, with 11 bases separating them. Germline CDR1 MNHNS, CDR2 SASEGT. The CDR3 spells CASGMGSSGNTIYF. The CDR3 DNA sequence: TGTGCCAGCGGGATGGGGAGCTCTGGAAACACCATATATTTT.

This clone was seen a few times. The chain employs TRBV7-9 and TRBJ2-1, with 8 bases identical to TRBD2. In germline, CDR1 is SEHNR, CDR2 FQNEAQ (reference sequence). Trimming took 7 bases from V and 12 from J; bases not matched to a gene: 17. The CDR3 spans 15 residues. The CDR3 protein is CASTERGGSMFGQFF. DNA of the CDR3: TGTGCCAGCACCGAACGGGGGGGATCAATGTTCGGGCAGTTCTTC. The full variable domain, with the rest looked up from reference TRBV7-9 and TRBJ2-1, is DTGVSQNPRHKITKRGQNVTFRCDPISEHNRLYWYRQTLGQGPEFLTYFQNEAQLEKSRLLSDRFSAERPKGSFSTLEIQRTEQGDSAMYLCASTERGGSMFGQFFGPGTRLTVL.

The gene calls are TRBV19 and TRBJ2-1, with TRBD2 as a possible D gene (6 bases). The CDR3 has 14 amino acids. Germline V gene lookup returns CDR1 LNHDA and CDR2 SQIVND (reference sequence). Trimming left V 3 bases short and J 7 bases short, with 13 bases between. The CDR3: CASSILEGWNEQFF. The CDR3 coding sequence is TGTGCCAGTAGTATCTTGGAGGGGTGGAATGAGCAGTTCTTC.

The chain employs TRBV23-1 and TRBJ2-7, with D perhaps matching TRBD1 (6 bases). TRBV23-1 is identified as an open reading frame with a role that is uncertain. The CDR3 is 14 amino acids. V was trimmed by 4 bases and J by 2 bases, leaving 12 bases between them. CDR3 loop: CASSPPTGTYEQYF. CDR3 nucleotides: TGCGCCAGCAGTCCTCCGACAGGAACCTACGAGCAGTACTTC.

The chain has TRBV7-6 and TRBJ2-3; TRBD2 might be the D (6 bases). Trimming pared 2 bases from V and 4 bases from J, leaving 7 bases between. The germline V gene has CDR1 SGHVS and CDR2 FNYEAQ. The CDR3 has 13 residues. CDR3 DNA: TGTGCCAGCAGCTTATGGGGGGCAGATACGCAGTATTTT. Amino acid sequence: CASSLWGADTQYF.

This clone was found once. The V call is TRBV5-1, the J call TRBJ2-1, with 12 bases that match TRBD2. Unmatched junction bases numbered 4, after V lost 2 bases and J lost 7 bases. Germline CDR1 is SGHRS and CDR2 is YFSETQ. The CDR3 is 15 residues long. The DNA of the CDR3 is TGCGCCAGCAGCTTCCTAGCGGGGGGGCCAAATGAGCAGTTCTTC. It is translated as CASSFLAGGPNEQFF. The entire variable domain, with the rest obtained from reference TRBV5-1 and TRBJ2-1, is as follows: KAGVTQTPRYLIKTRGQQVTLSCSPISGHRSVSWYQQTPGQGLQFLFEYFSETQRNKGNFPGRFSGRQFSNSRSEMNVSTLELGDSALYLCASSFLAGGPNEQFFGPGTRLTVL.

CDR3 in amino acids: CASSESGNVAETQYF. The CDR3 DNA is TGTGCCAGCAGTGAAAGCGGGAACGTAGCGGAGACCCAGTACTTC. The V and J genes are TRBV2 and TRBJ2-5; 7 nucleotides agree with TRBD2. The germline CDR1 and CDR2 sequences are SNHLY and FYNNEI. V trimming: 2 bases; J trimming: 5 bases; junction bases outside the gene matches: 8. This CDR3 is built from 15 residues. The full variable domain, with the rest looked up from reference TRBV2 and TRBJ2-5, is EPEVTQTPSHQVTQMGQEVILRCVPISNHLYFYWYRQILGQKVEFLVSFYNNEISEKSEIFDDQFSVERPDGSNFTLKIRSTKLEDSAMYFCASSESGNVAETQYFGPGTRLLVL.

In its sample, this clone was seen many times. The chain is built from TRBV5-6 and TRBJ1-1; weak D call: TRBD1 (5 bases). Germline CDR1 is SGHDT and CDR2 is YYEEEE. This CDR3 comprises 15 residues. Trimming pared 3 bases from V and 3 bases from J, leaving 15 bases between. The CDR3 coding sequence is TGTGCCAGCAGCTCCTGGGGACGGGGGGACACTGAAGCTTTCTTT. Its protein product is CASSSWGRGDTEAFF.

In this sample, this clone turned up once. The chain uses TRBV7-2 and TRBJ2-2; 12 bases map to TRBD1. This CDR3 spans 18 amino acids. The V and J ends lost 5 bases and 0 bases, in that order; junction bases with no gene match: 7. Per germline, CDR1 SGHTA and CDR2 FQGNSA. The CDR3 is CASSPTGTGGANTGELFF. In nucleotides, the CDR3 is TGTGCCAGCAGCCCGACCGGGACAGGGGGCGCGAACACCGGGGAGCTGTTTTTT.

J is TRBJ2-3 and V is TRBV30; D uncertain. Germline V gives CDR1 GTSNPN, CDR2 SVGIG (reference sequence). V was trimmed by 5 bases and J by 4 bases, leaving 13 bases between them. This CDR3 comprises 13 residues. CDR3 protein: CAWAQRRADTQYF. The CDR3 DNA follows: TGTGCCTGGGCCCAGCGAAGAGCAGATACGCAGTATTTT.

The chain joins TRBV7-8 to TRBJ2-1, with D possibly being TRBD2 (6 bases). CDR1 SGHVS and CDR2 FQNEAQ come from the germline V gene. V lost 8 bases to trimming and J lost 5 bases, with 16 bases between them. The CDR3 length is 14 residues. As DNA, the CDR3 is TGTGCCAGCCACCGTAGGGGAGGCAACAATGAGCAGTTCTTC. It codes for CASHRRGGNNEQFF.

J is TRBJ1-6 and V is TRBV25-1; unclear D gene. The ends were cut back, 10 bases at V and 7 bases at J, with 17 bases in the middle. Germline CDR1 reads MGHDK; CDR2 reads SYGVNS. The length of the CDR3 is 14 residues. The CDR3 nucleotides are TGTGCCACCGCCCCCCAGGATTTAAATTCACCCCTCCACTTT. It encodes CATAPQDLNSPLHF. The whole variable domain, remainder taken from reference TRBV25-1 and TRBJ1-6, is EADIYQTPRYLVIGTGKKITLECSQTMGHDKMYWYQQDPGMELHLIHYSYGVNSTEKGDLSSESTVSRIRTEHFPLTLESARPSHTSQYLCATAPQDLNSPLHFGNGTRLTVT.

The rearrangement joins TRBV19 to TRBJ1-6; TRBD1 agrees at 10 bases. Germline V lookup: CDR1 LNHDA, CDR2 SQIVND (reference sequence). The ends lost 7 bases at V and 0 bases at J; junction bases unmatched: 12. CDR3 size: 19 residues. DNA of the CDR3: TGTGCCAGTAACAGGGGGGACAGGGGCTCCGGCTCCTATAATTCACCCCTCCACTTT. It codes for CASNRGDRGSGSYNSPLHF.

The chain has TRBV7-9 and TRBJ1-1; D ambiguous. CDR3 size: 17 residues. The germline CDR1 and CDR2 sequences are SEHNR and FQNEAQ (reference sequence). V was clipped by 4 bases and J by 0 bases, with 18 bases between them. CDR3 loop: CASSSNSLPLVNTEAFF. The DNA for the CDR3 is TGTGCCAGCAGCTCGAATAGCTTGCCCCTCGTGAACACTGAAGCTTTCTTT.

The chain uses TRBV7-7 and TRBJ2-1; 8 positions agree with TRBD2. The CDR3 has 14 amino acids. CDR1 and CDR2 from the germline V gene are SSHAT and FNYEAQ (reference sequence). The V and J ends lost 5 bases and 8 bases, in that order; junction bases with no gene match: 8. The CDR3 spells CASSPGLAEDEQFF. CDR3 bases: TGTGCCAGCAGCCCTGGACTAGCTGAGGATGAGCAGTTCTTC.